Listed below are T cell receptor beta chains from one sample, sequenced in a study of T-cell reconstitution after alpha-beta-depleted transplantation in children. TCRdb ran MiXCR on the PCR reads and lists one entry per CDR3 protein. The data show roughly 120,000 distinct CDR3 sequences, approximately 22% seen once. The input for sequencing was PBMCs, mostly from graft donor cells, taken 180 days after TCRalphabeta/CD19-depleted stem cell transplant. The receptors were sampled from a male patient under 10 years old who had a stem cell transplant for chronic granulomatous disease, so the T cells may come from the graft donor. Both conserved end residues are part of each CDR3. D genes are given only for firm matches. Size values are once, few and many counts, or a class for expanded clones, and some rows have none.

d_call | j_call | clone_size | v_call | cdr3_nt | cdr3_aa
NA | TRBJ2-2 | NA | TRBV7-2 | TGTGCCAGCAGATCTTTGGCACTTCGGAACACCGGGGAGCTGTTTTTT | CASRSLALRNTGELFF
NA | TRBJ1-5 | NA | TRBV7-2 | TGTGCCAGCAGCTTAGTCAGGGCCGGTCAGCCCCAGCATTTT | CASSLVRAGQPQHF
TRBD1 | TRBJ2-7 | many | TRBV15 | TGTGCCACCAGCAGAGGTCAGACAGGGGGTATACATCGCTACGAGCAGTACTTC | CATSRGQTGGIHRYEQYF
NA | TRBJ2-5 | NA | TRBV6-5 | TGTGCCAGCAGTACCGGGCTAGCCTTTAAGACCCAGTACTTC | CASSTGLAFKTQYF
NA | TRBJ1-1 | NA | TRBV12-3/TRBV12-4 | TGTGCCAGCACCGCTCTGGGCCAGCTCACTGAAGCTTTCTTT | CASTALGQLTEAFF
TRBD1 | TRBJ1-1 | NA | TRBV12-3/TRBV12-4 | TGTGCCAGCAGTAGGGACAGTGGGCCTGAAGCTTTCTTT | CASSRDSGPEAFF
TRBD1 | TRBJ2-7 | many | TRBV20-1 | TGCAGTGCTAGAGGGGGACAGGACTACGAGCAGTACTTC | CSARGGQDYEQYF
NA | TRBJ2-1 | many | TRBV20-1 | TGCAGTGCTAGAGAACCCCCTGGGGAGCAGTTCTTC | CSAREPPGEQFF
TRBD1 | TRBJ2-3 | NA | TRBV9 | TGTGCCAGCAGCCCACGGACAGGGGACCTCCTTGCTACGCAGTATTTT | CASSPRTGDLLATQYF
TRBD2 | TRBJ2-3 | many | TRBV10-3 | TGTGCCATCAGGCCAGCGGGAGAAGACACAGATACGCAGTATTTT | CAIRPAGEDTDTQYF
NA | TRBJ1-2 | NA | TRBV3-1 | TGTGCCACCTCCCAAGCGATGGGGGACCCGCGGTACTATGGCTACACCTTC | CATSQAMGDPRYYGYTF
TRBD2 | TRBJ2-1 | many | TRBV20-1 | TGCAGTGCTCGGACTAGCGGGACATACAATGAGCAGTTCTTC | CSARTSGTYNEQFF
NA | TRBJ2-2 | NA | TRBV9 | TGTGCCAGCAGCGTTAATGGTAACACCGGGGAGCTGTTTTTT | CASSVNGNTGELFF
TRBD1 | TRBJ2-5 | few | TRBV7-9 | TGTGCCAGCAGCTTAGCGACAGGGGCTTCGTACTTC | CASSLATGASYF
TRBD2 | TRBJ2-1 | NA | TRBV5-8 | TGTGCCAGCAGCACGGGACTAGCGGTCAATGAGCAGTTCTTC | CASSTGLAVNEQFF
TRBD2 | TRBJ2-2 | NA | TRBV5-1 | TGCGCCAGCAGCTTCGGCCTAGCGGGAGTTGGCGGGGAGCTGTTTTTT | CASSFGLAGVGGELFF
NA | TRBJ2-3 | NA | TRBV25-1 | TGTGCCAGCAGTGCAACGGGGGAAAGTGATACGCAGTATTTT | CASSATGESDTQYF
NA | TRBJ2-2 | few | TRBV12-3/TRBV12-4 | TGTGCCAGCAGTTTGAGTCACGGAGTCTTAACCGGGGAGCTGTTTTTT | CASSLSHGVLTGELFF
TRBD2 | TRBJ2-1 | many | TRBV29-1 | TGCAGCGTTGAAAGTCCCCGACTAGCGGGAGTAAGTGAGCAGTTCTTC | CSVESPRLAGVSEQFF
NA | TRBJ2-1 | NA | TRBV5-1 | TGCGCCAGCAGCCCCTGGGCAGGGGCCTACAATGAGCAGTTCTTC | CASSPWAGAYNEQFF
NA | TRBJ2-3 | many | TRBV5-1 | TGCGCCAGCAGCTTGGGGGGACTCCCCAAAACAGATACGCAGTATTTT | CASSLGGLPKTDTQYF
NA | TRBJ1-1 | many | TRBV15 | TGTGCCACCAGCAGAGATTTGACAGGGAACACTGAAGCTTTCTTT | CATSRDLTGNTEAFF
TRBD1 | TRBJ2-1 | few | TRBV7-6 | TGTGCCAGCAGCCGGGACAGGGACAATGAGCAGTTCTTC | CASSRDRDNEQFF
TRBD1 | TRBJ2-7 | many | TRBV7-3 | TGTGCCAGCAGCCCGACAGGGAACCCCTACGAGCAGTACTTC | CASSPTGNPYEQYF
TRBD2 | TRBJ2-1 | NA | TRBV5-1 | TGCGCCAGCAGCTTGGTCCCAGCGGGGGCGCTTCATGAGCAGTTCTTC | CASSLVPAGALHEQFF
NA | TRBJ1-5 | once | TRBV12-3/TRBV12-4 | TGTGCCAGCAGTTTCTCAGGGCGTGTAAGCAATCAGCCCCAGCATTTT | CASSFSGRVSNQPQHF
NA | TRBJ1-3 | many | TRBV6-5 | TGTGCCAGCTTCGGCACCGGAAACACCATATATTTT | CASFGTGNTIYF
TRBD1 | TRBJ2-1 | NA | TRBV20-1 | TGCAGTGCTAGAGTCCCACGGACAGGGGGGAATGAGCAGTTCTTC | CSARVPRTGGNEQFF
TRBD1 | TRBJ2-1 | many | TRBV20-1 | TGCAGTGTAGGGACAGGGGGAATACTAAAATACAATGAGCAGTTCTTC | CSVGTGGILKYNEQFF
NA | TRBJ1-1 | NA | TRBV7-6 | TGTGCCAGCAGCTTATACTCGGAGGGCGTCACTGAAGCTTTCTTT | CASSLYSEGVTEAFF
TRBD1 | TRBJ2-4 | NA | TRBV4-1 | TGCGCCAGCAGCTCTCCTCGGGACAGAGGCAACATTCAGTACTTC | CASSSPRDRGNIQYF
NA | TRBJ2-1 | NA | TRBV20-1 | TGCAGTGCTCCTCGTTCGCCCGTAAAGGCTGAGCAGTTCTTC | CSAPRSPVKAEQFF
TRBD2 | TRBJ2-1 | many | TRBV20-1 | TGCAGTGCCATTTTTAGCGGGAGACTGGACAATGAGCAGTTCTTC | CSAIFSGRLDNEQFF
NA | TRBJ1-1 | NA | TRBV4-1 | TGCGCCAGCAGCCAAGAGGGAGTGGGTTCGACTGAAGCTTTCTTT | CASSQEGVGSTEAFF
NA | TRBJ2-3 | many | TRBV24-1 | TGTGCCACGCGACAGGCCGCCCAAGATACGCAGTATTTT | CATRQAAQDTQYF
NA | TRBJ2-4 | NA | TRBV20-1 | TGCAGTGCTCGCTCCGGGGGTTACATTCAGTACTTC | CSARSGGYIQYF
TRBD1 | TRBJ2-1 | many | TRBV20-1 | TGCAGTGCACACAGGGACAGGGGGTACAATGAGCAGTTCTTC | CSAHRDRGYNEQFF
NA | TRBJ2-1 | many | TRBV29-1 | TGCAGCGTTCCTCCACCTGGTTATATCCGGGGTGAGCAGTTCTTC | CSVPPPGYIRGEQFF
NA | TRBJ2-1 | many | TRBV5-1 | TGCGCCAGCAGGGGGACTCCCTCCTACAATGAGCAGTTCTTC | CASRGTPSYNEQFF
TRBD1 | TRBJ2-7 | many | TRBV12-3/TRBV12-4 | TGTGCCAGCAGCGACAGGGTTTACTACGAGCAGTACTTC | CASSDRVYYEQYF
NA | TRBJ2-5 | few | TRBV5-4 | TGTGCCAGCAGCTTGGCCAACAGGCCAGAGACCCAGTACTTC | CASSLANRPETQYF
TRBD2 | TRBJ2-1 | few | TRBV9 | TGTGCCAGCAGCGTAGCTAAGCGGGAGGGAACCCACTCCTACAATGAGCAGTTCTTC | CASSVAKREGTHSYNEQFF
NA | TRBJ1-6 | few | TRBV28 | TGTGCCAGCAGTTCCGATACGGGGGAGCCGTATAATTCACCCCTCCACTTT | CASSSDTGEPYNSPLHF
NA | TRBJ2-1 | many | TRBV6-5 | TGTGCCAGCAGGGATCACAGGGATGAGCAGTTCTTC | CASRDHRDEQFF
NA | TRBJ1-4 | NA | TRBV7-2 | TGTGCCAGCAGCTTAGTCTGGGGGAGTAATGAAAAACTGTTTTTT | CASSLVWGSNEKLFF
NA | TRBJ2-4 | NA | TRBV12-3/TRBV12-4 | TGTGCCAGCAGTGGGGGGTTGCGAAAAAACATTCAGTACTTC | CASSGGLRKNIQYF
TRBD1 | TRBJ1-2 | NA | TRBV7-2 | TGTGCCAGCAGTTTGACAGGGGGATTTGGCTACACCTTC | CASSLTGGFGYTF